These 2 T cell receptor beta chains share one sample of origin, sequenced in a study of CD8+ T cells in alopecia areata. Extraction and reverse transcription of RNA yielded cDNA as the sequencing template. Sequenced by immunoSEQ multiplex PCR; TCRdb stores in-frame clones only, minus some. The sample holds around 120,000 clones, around 60% seen once. Treatment meaning: oral pan-JAK inhibitor, 5-10 mg twice daily. Sequencing was performed on CD4+ T cells sorted from blood, taken at week 4, from a patient treated with tofacitinib. The receptors stem from a human donor with alopecia areata.

The rearrangement links TRBV6-5 to TRBJ1-2; D uncertain. The V and J ends lost 8 bases and 5 bases respectively, with 15 bases between them. The CDR3 totals 13 residues. The germline V gene encodes CDR1 MNHEY and CDR2 SVGAGI. The CDR3 region has the DNA TGTGCCAGCCGCGAGTCAGACCTATATGGCTACACCTTC. It yields the protein CASRESDLYGYTF.

The chain uses TRBV2 and TRBJ2-7, with no clear D. V dropped 3 bases and J dropped 3 bases, with 12 bases sitting between them. Germline CDR1 reads SNHLY; CDR2 reads FYNNEI. The CDR3 covers 14 residues. DNA of the CDR3: TGTGCCAGCAGTGAGCCGGGCTCGGGCTACGAGCAGTACTTC. Translated: CASSEPGSGYEQYF.